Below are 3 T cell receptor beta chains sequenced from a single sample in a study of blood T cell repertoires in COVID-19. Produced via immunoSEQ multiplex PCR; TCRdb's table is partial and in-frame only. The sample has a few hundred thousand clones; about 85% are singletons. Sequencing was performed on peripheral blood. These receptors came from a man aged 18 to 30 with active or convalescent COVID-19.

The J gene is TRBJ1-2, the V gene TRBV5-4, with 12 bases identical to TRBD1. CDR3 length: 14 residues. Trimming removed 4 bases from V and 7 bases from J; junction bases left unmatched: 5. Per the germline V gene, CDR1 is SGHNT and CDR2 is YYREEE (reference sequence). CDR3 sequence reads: CASSTGQGATGYTF. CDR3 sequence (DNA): TGTGCCAGCAGCACGGGACAGGGGGCGACTGGCTACACCTTC.

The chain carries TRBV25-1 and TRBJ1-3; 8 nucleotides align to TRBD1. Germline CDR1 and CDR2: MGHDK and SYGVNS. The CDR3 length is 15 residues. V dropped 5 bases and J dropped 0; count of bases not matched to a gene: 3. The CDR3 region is CASSPGGSSGNTIYF. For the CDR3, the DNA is TGTGCCAGCAGTCCAGGGGGCAGCTCTGGAAACACCATATATTTT.

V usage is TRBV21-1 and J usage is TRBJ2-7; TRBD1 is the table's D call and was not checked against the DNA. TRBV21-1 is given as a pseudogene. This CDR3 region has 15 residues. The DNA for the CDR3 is TGTGCCACCACGCCTGAGGACAGGACGGCCTACGAGCAGTACTTC. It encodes CATTPEDRTAYEQYF.